The rows below give T cell receptor beta chains drawn from one sample of a study of shared clonotypes between healthy human individuals. This table comes from immunoSEQ multiplex PCR, and its TCRdb copy is limited to in-frame clones, with some not included. The repertoire consists of approximately 2,000,000 clones, with roughly 92% occurring once and the leading ten covering 0.3% to 0.45%. Sequencing was done on a sample of naive CD4+ T cells from PBMCs. These receptors were collected from a man between 18 and 29 years old in good health. Some clones in this sample may be carry-over from other donors' samples. CDR3s include the opening cysteine and the closing phenylalanine or tryptophan. Each record gives: clone size, V gene, D gene, J gene, CDR3 DNA, CDR3 protein. A D gene is named only where the DNA matches it firmly. Only part of the rows carry a size: once, few, many, or a class if the clone is expanded.

>.|TRBV5-1|TRBD1|TRBJ2-5
TGCGCCAGCAACACGGACAGGCAAGAGACCCAGTACTTC
CASNTDRQETQYF
>.|TRBV7-3|TRBD2|TRBJ2-3
TGTGCCAGCAGCTTAAGAGGGGATGGGGCAGCGGGAGTCACAGATACGCAGTATTTT
CASSLRGDGAAGVTDTQYF
>once|TRBV6-5|.|TRBJ1-2
TGTGCCAGCAGCCAAACGGGGGCGGCGTTTTATGGCTACACCTTC
CASSQTGAAFYGYTF
>.|TRBV6-6|.|TRBJ2-7
TGTGCCACCCTATTGGCCCTCGAGCAGTACTTC
CATLLALEQYF
>.|TRBV30|.|TRBJ1-1
TGTGCCTGGAGGGGGCGCTGGACTGAAGCTTTCTTT
CAWRGRWTEAFF
>.|TRBV11-2|.|TRBJ2-7
TGTGCCAGCAGCCGCCCGTTTGGGCCCCGGACCTACGAGCAGTACTTC
CASSRPFGPRTYEQYF
>.|TRBV5-6|TRBD2|TRBJ2-6
TGTGCCAGCAGCCGGGAGGCAGGGGGGGCCAACGTCCTGACTTTC
CASSREAGGANVLTF
>.|TRBV19|.|TRBJ2-5
TGTGCCAGTAGTGTGCCGGGAGACCAAGAGACCCAGTACTTC
CASSVPGDQETQYF
>.|TRBV6-5|TRBD1|TRBJ1-1
TGTGCCAGCAGTTTATCGGGACAGGAAGCTTTCTTT
CASSLSGQEAFF
>.|TRBV6-1|TRBD2|TRBJ2-6
TGTGCCAGCAGTGTTGTCAGGGACTACTCTGGGGCCAACGTCCTGACTTTC
CASSVVRDYSGANVLTF
>once|TRBV4-2|TRBD2|TRBJ2-5
TGTGCCAGCAGCCGAGCGGGGCAAGAGACCCAGTACTTC
CASSRAGQETQYF
>once|TRBV7-2|TRBD1|TRBJ2-1
TGTGCCAGCACCTACAGGGGGGCCTACAATGAGCAGTTCTTC
CASTYRGAYNEQFF
>.|TRBV5-1|.|TRBJ2-3
TGCGCCAGCAGCTTGGGACAGTCGCAGGGCACAGATACGCAGTATTTT
CASSLGQSQGTDTQYF
>.|TRBV6-1|.|TRBJ1-2
TGTGCCAGCAGTGATCTGTTTAAGACCTTC
CASSDLFKTF
>.|TRBV11-1|TRBD2|TRBJ2-7
TGTGCCAGCAGCCCCTACAGGGCGCGGGAGGCCGAGCAGTACTTC
CASSPYRAREAEQYF
>.|TRBV5-5|TRBD1|TRBJ1-1
TGTGCCAGCAGCCCGGAGCGGGACAGGCACACTGAAGCTTTCTTT
CASSPERDRHTEAFF
>.|TRBV27|TRBD2|TRBJ2-7
TGTGCCAGCATCCGAGGGGGCGGGAGGGTCTACGAGCAGTACTTC
CASIRGGGRVYEQYF
>.|TRBV5-1|.|TRBJ2-7
TGCGCCAGCAGCTTATACTACGAGCAGTACTTC
CASSLYYEQYF
>.|TRBV28|TRBD1|TRBJ1-4
TGTGCCAGCAGTTGGACAGGTCTTAATGAAAAACTGTTTTTT
CASSWTGLNEKLFF
>.|TRBV6-5|.|TRBJ1-2
TGTGCCAGCAGTTACAGGGATACAATTAACTATGGCTACACCTTC
CASSYRDTINYGYTF
>.|TRBV29-1|.|TRBJ2-5
TGCAGCGTCTCTAAGACAGCACAAGAGACCCAGTACTTC
CSVSKTAQETQYF
>.|TRBV9|TRBD1|TRBJ2-7
TGTGCCAGCAGCGGACAGACTAATAGACAGGGTCTAGGCGAGCAGTACTTC
CASSGQTNRQGLGEQYF
>.|TRBV10-3|.|TRBJ1-1
TGTGCCATCAGACAGGACATGAACACTGAAGCTTTCTTT
CAIRQDMNTEAFF
>.|TRBV14|.|TRBJ1-2
TGTGCCAGCAGCCAAGGGGCTGACTATGGCTACACCTTC
CASSQGADYGYTF
>.|TRBV6-5|.|TRBJ2-7
TGTGCCAGCAGTTACGCTCGGGGCCCCTACGAGCAGTACTTC
CASSYARGPYEQYF
>once|TRBV30|.|TRBJ2-1
TGTGCCTGGCGTGGGCCGGGCAGCAACTCCTACAATGAGCAGTTCTTC
CAWRGPGSNSYNEQFF
>.|TRBV19|TRBD1|TRBJ1-4
TGTGCCAGTAGTATAACCCGGACAGGTTTAACGGAACTACTGTTTTTT
CASSITRTGLTELLFF
>.|TRBV10-3|.|TRBJ2-2
TGTGCCATCAGTGAGTCTCAGGAATTACTGAACACCGGGGAGCTGTTTTTT
CAISESQELLNTGELFF
>once|TRBV12-5|.|TRBJ1-6
TGTGCTAGTGGTTTGGTACCCTTGGGCAGGGGTGTCTCACCCCTCCACTTT
CASGLVPLGRGVSPLHF
>.|TRBV11-2|.|TRBJ2-3
TGTGCCAGCAGCCCGACATTTAGCACAGATACGCAGTATTTT
CASSPTFSTDTQYF
>.|TRBV29-1|.|TRBJ2-7
TGCAGCGTTGGGGGGGCTCTCGGAGCCTACGAGCAGTACTTC
CSVGGALGAYEQYF
>.|TRBV7-2|.|TRBJ1-4
TGTGCCAGCAGCTTAGTCGGGGGGAAGTTTGAAAAACTGTTTTTT
CASSLVGGKFEKLFF
>.|TRBV20-1|.|TRBJ1-4
TGCAGTGCGCTTGAGGCTGAAAAACTGTTTTTT
CSALEAEKLFF
>.|TRBV5-1|.|TRBJ2-4
TGCGCCAGCAGCTTGGGGTCTAGCGTTTCCAAAAACATTCAGTACTTC
CASSLGSSVSKNIQYF
>.|TRBV6-1|.|TRBJ2-7
TGTGCCAGCAGTGTTAACAGAGAGCAGTACTTC
CASSVNREQYF
>.|TRBV7-3|.|TRBJ2-3
TGTGCCAGCAGCCCTAGCAGGAACCCCACAGATACGCAGTATTTT
CASSPSRNPTDTQYF
>.|TRBV19|.|TRBJ1-1
TGTGCCAGTAGCCGGAGGATGGACAGACACATCACTGAAGCTTTCTTT
CASSRRMDRHITEAFF
>.|TRBV6-5|TRBD1|TRBJ1-2
TGTGCCAGCACCCAGACAGGGTACTATGGCTACACCTTC
CASTQTGYYGYTF
>.|TRBV7-3|TRBD2|TRBJ2-1
TGTGCCAGCAGCTGGGGGACTACCTACAATGAGCAGTTCTTC
CASSWGTTYNEQFF
>once|TRBV11-3|.|TRBJ2-3
TGTGCCAGCAGCTTAGGCACTAGTCCCACAGATACGCAGTATTTT
CASSLGTSPTDTQYF
>.|TRBV7-6|TRBD2|TRBJ2-7
TGTGCCAGCAGCTTAGGGCCGACTAGCGGCGTGAGCTCCTACGAGCAGTACTTC
CASSLGPTSGVSSYEQYF
>.|TRBV7-2|.|TRBJ2-3
TGTGCCAGCAGCTTAATGGGGGGCACAGATACGCAGTATTTT
CASSLMGGTDTQYF
>.|TRBV5-8|TRBD1|TRBJ2-3
TGTGCCAGCAGCTTACGCACAGGGGGCGCAAGGGTCACAGATACGCAGTATTTT
CASSLRTGGARVTDTQYF
>once|TRBV4-1|TRBD2|TRBJ2-5
TGCGCCAGCAGCGGGGAGGGGGAGACCCAGTACTTC
CASSGEGETQYF
>.|TRBV5-4|TRBD1|TRBJ2-7
TGTGCCAGCAGCGCTGGACAGGGGAGGGCCTACGAGCAGTACTTC
CASSAGQGRAYEQYF
>.|TRBV2|TRBD1|TRBJ1-1
TGTGCCAGCAGTGAGTGGGGACAGACAGGGTGGGAAGCTTTCTTT
CASSEWGQTGWEAFF
>.|TRBV28|TRBD1|TRBJ2-7
TGTGCCAGCACGTACCGGGACAGGGCGGTCTACGAGCAGTACTTC
CASTYRDRAVYEQYF
>.|TRBV9|.|TRBJ2-7
TGTGCCAGCAGCACTCACCCGGGACAACAGTACGAGCAGTACTTC
CASSTHPGQQYEQYF
>.|TRBV7-9|TRBD1|TRBJ2-3
TGTGCCAGCAGCTTAGTCGGGACAGGGGGCGATACGCAGTATTTT
CASSLVGTGGDTQYF
>.|TRBV5-6|TRBD1|TRBJ2-6
TGTGCCAGCAGCTTATATGGGGACAGATACTCTGGGGCCAACGTCCTGACTTTC
CASSLYGDRYSGANVLTF
>.|TRBV18|.|TRBJ2-3
TGTGCCAGCTCACCACAGGGACCCCTCGGGGATACGCAGTATTTT
CASSPQGPLGDTQYF